One sample yielded the 15 T cell receptor beta chains listed below, sequenced in a study of shared clonotypes between healthy human individuals. The data were produced by immunoSEQ multiplex PCR, yet TCRdb's version contains in-frame clones alone and is incomplete. Of around 1.9 million clones listed, around 93% are singletons. Only CD45RO-negative cells positively selected for CCR7 counted as naive CD8 cells, so terminally differentiated effector memory CD45RA+ cells were excluded. Sequencing used naive CD8+ T cells from PBMCs. The receptors stem from a man between 18 and 35 years old in good health. Some clones in this sample may be carry-over from other donors' samples.

The rearrangement links TRBV15 to TRBJ2-7, with D perhaps matching TRBD2 (6 bases). The germline gives CDR1 LNHNV, CDR2 YYDKDF (reference sequence). This CDR3 comprises 13 residues. Trimming took off 3 bases at V and 5 bases at J, with 11 bases between the two ends. CDR3 sequence (DNA): TGTGCCACCAGCAGCCCGCCGGGGGACGAGCAGTACTTC. Protein sequence: CATSSPPGDEQYF.

The V and J genes are TRBV11-2 and TRBJ1-2, with a weak D call TRBD1 (5 bases). Trimming took 6 bases from V and 8 from J, leaving 19 bases between them. CDR1 SGHAT and CDR2 FQNNGV come from the germline V gene. The CDR3 has 14 amino acids. CDR3 loop: CASRVRGSEWGYTF. The CDR3 region has the DNA TGTGCCAGCAGAGTACGGGGCTCGGAATGGGGCTACACCTTC. Complete variable domain (other parts from reference TRBV11-2 and TRBJ1-2): EAGVAQSPRYKIIEKRQSVAFWCNPISGHATLYWYQQILGQGPKLLIQFQNNGVVDDSQLPKDRFSAERLKGVDSTLKIQPAKLEDSAVYLCASRVRGSEWGYTFGSGTRLTVV.

This clone was observed a single time. The chain has TRBV7-2 and TRBJ2-7; 7 positions match TRBD2. CDR3 size: 15 residues. The trim removed 3 bases at V and 1 base at J, leaving 6 bases unmatched. Germline values: CDR1 SGHTA, CDR2 FQGNSA. The CDR3 loop is CASSFRTSTSYEQYF. The CDR3 DNA reads TGTGCCAGCAGCTTTAGGACTAGTACTTCCTACGAGCAGTACTTC. Drawing the rest from reference TRBV7-2 and TRBJ2-7, the complete variable domain is GAGVSQSPSNKVTEKGKDVELRCDPISGHTALYWYRQSLGQGLEFLIYFQGNSAPDKSGLPSDRFSAERTGGSVSTLTIQRTQQEDSAVYLCASSFRTSTSYEQYFGPGTRLTVT.

The J gene is TRBJ1-2, the V gene TRBV7-9; D perhaps matches TRBD1 (5 bases). Trimming cost V 7 bases and J 3 bases, with 12 bases left between them. From germline, CDR1 is SEHNR and CDR2 FQNEAQ (reference sequence). This CDR3 comprises 13 residues. The CDR3 protein is CASTGTIDYGYTF. In DNA form, the CDR3 reads TGTGCCAGCACCGGGACGATAGACTATGGCTACACCTTC.

The table lists this clone with a few counts. The V gene is TRBV28, the J gene TRBJ1-2; TRBD1 matches at 8 bases. CDR3 length equals 13 residues. The germline V gene has CDR1 MDHEN and CDR2 SYDVKM. The V gene end was trimmed by 7 bases and the J gene end by 5 bases; junction bases not matched to a gene: 6. The CDR3, as DNA: TGTGCCAGCACCAAGGACAGGGATTATGGCTACACCTTC. This encodes CASTKDRDYGYTF.

This rearrangement joins TRBV4-1 to TRBJ2-2, with 11 bases that match TRBD2. J lost 1 base, V lost 4 bases, and 2 bases had no gene match. The CDR3 extends over 16 amino acids. Germline V gives CDR1 MGHRA, CDR2 YSYEKL. CDR3 sequence: CASSRTSGRNTGELFF. The CDR3 DNA reads as TGCGCCAGCAGCCGAACTAGCGGGAGGAACACCGGGGAGCTGTTTTTT.

Here the CDR3 reads CASSLAPALPYNEQFF. For the CDR3, the DNA is TGTGCCAGCAGCTTAGCCCCCGCGTTACCCTACAATGAGCAGTTCTTC. The chain has TRBV7-8 and TRBJ2-1; no reliable D call. With 0 bases removed from V and 2 bases from J, the gap between germline ends came to 11 bases. Germline V gene sequence: CDR1 SGHVS, CDR2 FQNEAQ. The CDR3 runs to 16 residues.

This clone was found once. The rearrangement uses TRBV5-8 and TRBJ2-7; D uncertain. Germline V gene data show CDR1 as SGHTS and CDR2 as YDEGEE. This CDR3 has 16 amino acids. Deletions cut 4 bases from V and 4 bases from J, with 21 bases between. For the CDR3, the DNA is TGTGCCAGCAGCCCCCCCTTGCTCGGAGAACCTTACGAGCAGTACTTC. It translates to CASSPPLLGEPYEQYF.

The gene calls are TRBV28 and TRBJ1-5; 10 bases map to TRBD1. The CDR3 has 16 residues. Germline V CDR1 and CDR2: MDHEN, SYDVKM. J gave up 6 bases and V 0 bases, and 5 bases lay outside the gene matches. This chain's CDR3 is CASSLWGTGDGQPQHF. The DNA of the CDR3 is TGTGCCAGCAGTTTATGGGGGACAGGGGATGGTCAGCCCCAGCATTTT. Supplemented by reference TRBV28 and TRBJ1-5, the full variable domain reads DVKVTQSSRYLVKRTGEKVFLECVQDMDHENMFWYRQDPGLGLRLIYFSYDVKMKEKGDIPEGYSVSREKKERFSLILESASTNQTSMYLCASSLWGTGDGQPQHFGDGTRLSIL.

The chain carries TRBV25-1 and TRBJ1-1, with TRBD1 matching 10 bases. The ends lost 8 bases at V and 8 bases at J; junction bases unmatched: 8. The CDR3 contains 13 residues. From germline, CDR1 is MGHDK and CDR2 SYGVNS. The CDR3 spells CASGEGTGDEAFF. The CDR3 DNA follows: TGTGCCAGCGGGGAGGGGACAGGGGACGAAGCTTTCTTT.

This chain uses TRBV4-1 with TRBJ1-4; D gene unclear. V lost 2 bases and J lost 7, with 14 bases in between. From germline, CDR1 is MGHRA and CDR2 YSYEKL. The CDR3 has 15 amino acids. CDR3 coding DNA: TGCGCCAGCAGCCAAACCCTCCCACGGGGTGAAAAACTGTTTTTT. This translates into CASSQTLPRGEKLFF.

The V and J genes are TRBV27 and TRBJ2-1, with a tentative D call TRBD1 (6 bases). CDR3 size: 15 residues. The germline V and J ends were trimmed by 2 bases and 2 bases, with 10 bases remaining between them. CDR1 and CDR2 (germline): MNHEY, SMNVEV (reference sequence). CDR3 DNA sequence: TGTGCCAGCAGTTTAGCGGCAGGGGCCTACAATGAGCAGTTCTTC. It translates to CASSLAAGAYNEQFF.

The chain joins TRBV7-3 to TRBJ2-1; 16 bases line up with TRBD2. The V gene end was trimmed by 5 bases and the J gene end by 4 bases; junction bases not matched to a gene: 5. Germline CDR1 is SGHTA and CDR2 is FQGTGA. The CDR3 length is 17 residues. Written as DNA, the CDR3 is TGTGCCAGCAGCCCGGGACTAGCGGGAGGGCTGTACAATGAGCAGTTCTTC. Protein sequence: CASSPGLAGGLYNEQFF.

The chain couples TRBV11-2 to TRBJ2-2; 8 bases match TRBD2. Germline-derived CDR1 and CDR2 are SGHAT and FQNNGV. The length of the CDR3 is 16 residues. The V and J ends lost 5 bases and 5 bases, in that order; junction bases with no gene match: 10. The CDR3 loop reads CASSPRSGSRTGELFF. In DNA, the CDR3 is TGTGCCAGCAGCCCCCGCAGCGGGAGTAGGACCGGGGAGCTGTTTTTT. Using reference TRBV11-2 and TRBJ2-2 for the parts outside the CDR3, the full variable domain is EAGVAQSPRYKIIEKRQSVAFWCNPISGHATLYWYQQILGQGPKLLIQFQNNGVVDDSQLPKDRFSAERLKGVDSTLKIQPAKLEDSAVYLCASSPRSGSRTGELFFGEGSRLTVL.

V gene TRBV30 combines with J gene TRBJ2-2; 13 bases are shared with TRBD2. This CDR3 is built from 16 residues. Trimming removed 4 bases from V and 3 bases from J; junction bases left unmatched: 5. Germline CDR1 reads GTSNPN; CDR2 reads SVGIG (reference sequence). Here the CDR3 reads CAWTGLAGIDTGELFF. CDR3 coding DNA: TGTGCCTGGACGGGACTAGCGGGAATCGACACCGGGGAGCTGTTTTTT.